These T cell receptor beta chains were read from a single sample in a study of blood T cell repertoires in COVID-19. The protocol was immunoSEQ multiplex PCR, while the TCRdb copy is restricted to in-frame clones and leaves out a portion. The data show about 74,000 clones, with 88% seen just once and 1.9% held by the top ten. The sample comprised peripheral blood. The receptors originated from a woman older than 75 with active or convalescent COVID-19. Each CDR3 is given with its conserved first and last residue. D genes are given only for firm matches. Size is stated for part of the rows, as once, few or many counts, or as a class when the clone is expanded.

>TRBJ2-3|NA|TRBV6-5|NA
TGTGCCAGCAGTTACGGAGAGGAAGATACGCAGTATTTT
CASSYGEEDTQYF
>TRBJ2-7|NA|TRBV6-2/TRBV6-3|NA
TGTGCCAGCAGTTTAAGCCTCCCCTCCGAGCAGTACTTC
CASSLSLPSEQYF
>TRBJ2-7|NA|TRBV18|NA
TGTGCCAGCTCCCCGGGGGGCGTGGGGGAGCAGTACTTC
CASSPGGVGEQYF
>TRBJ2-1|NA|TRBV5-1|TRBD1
TGCGCCAGCAGCTTGGTTGGGGGACAGGGGCCAAATGAGCAGTTCTTC
CASSLVGGQGPNEQFF
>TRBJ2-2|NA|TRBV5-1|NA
TGCGCCAGCAGCTTTGGACAGCTGAACACCGGGGAGCTGTTTTTT
CASSFGQLNTGELFF
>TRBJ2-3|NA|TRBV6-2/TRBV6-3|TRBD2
TGTGCCAGCAGTTACGGGACTAGCGGGAGCACAGATACGCAGTATTTT
CASSYGTSGSTDTQYF
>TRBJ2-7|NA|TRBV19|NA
TGTGCCAGTAGTACCAATACATACGAGCAGTACTTC
CASSTNTYEQYF
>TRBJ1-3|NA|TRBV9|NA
TGTGCCAGCAGCTTCCGGGACATAGTCTCTGGAAACACCATATATTTT
CASSFRDIVSGNTIYF
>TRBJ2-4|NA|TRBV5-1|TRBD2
TGCGCCAGCAGCTCGGGACTAGCGGGGGCCCTAGCCAAAAACATTCAGTACTTC
CASSSGLAGALAKNIQYF
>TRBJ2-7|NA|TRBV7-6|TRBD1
TGTGCCAGCAGCTTAAACAGGGGGGTTTCGTCCCAGTACTTC
CASSLNRGVSSQYF
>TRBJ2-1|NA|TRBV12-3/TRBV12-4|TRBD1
TGTGCCAGCAGGCAAGGACAGGGTAGGCAGTTCTTC
CASRQGQGRQFF
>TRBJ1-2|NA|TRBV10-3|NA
TGTGCCATCAGTGAGTTACTAAATGGCTACACCTTC
CAISELLNGYTF
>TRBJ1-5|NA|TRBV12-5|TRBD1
TGTGCTAGTGCACGGACAGGGGAAGCTGGCAATCAGCCCCAGCATTTT
CASARTGEAGNQPQHF
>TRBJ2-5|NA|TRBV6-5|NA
TGTGCCAGCAGCCAGACAGGACGGGAGACCCAGTACTTC
CASSQTGRETQYF
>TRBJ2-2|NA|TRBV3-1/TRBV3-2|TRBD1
TGTGCCAGCAGCGCCGGGACAGGGGAGAAGGGGCTGTTTTTT
CASSAGTGEKGLFF
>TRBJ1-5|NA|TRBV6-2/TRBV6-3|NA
TGTGCCAGCAGTGCCCTGGCTGCTCAGCCCCAGCATTTT
CASSALAAQPQHF
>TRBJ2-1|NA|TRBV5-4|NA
TGTGCCAGCTCCCTTGAGGGGAGGAGCTCCTACAATGAGCAGTTCTTC
CASSLEGRSSYNEQFF
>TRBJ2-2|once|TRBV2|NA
TGTGCCAGCAGTATAAGTAGGGGGGGCACCGGGGAGCTGTTTTTT
CASSISRGGTGELFF
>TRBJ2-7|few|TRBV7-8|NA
TGTGCCAGCCTTTCATCAGGGTTCCCCCCCCAGCAGTACTTC
CASLSSGFPPQQYF
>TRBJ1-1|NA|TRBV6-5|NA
TGTGCCAGCAGTTACAGGGGAATGAACACTGAAGCTTTCTTT
CASSYRGMNTEAFF
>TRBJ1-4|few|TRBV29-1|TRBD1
TGCAGCGCCGGGACAGGGGGGGATGAAAAACTGTTTTTT
CSAGTGGDEKLFF
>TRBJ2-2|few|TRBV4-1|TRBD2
TGCGCCAGCAGCCAAGACCCCTCTAGCGGGACCTCCACCGGGGAGCTGTTTTTT
CASSQDPSSGTSTGELFF
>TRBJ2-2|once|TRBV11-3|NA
TGTGCCAGCAGCTTAGATTTGGCAGGGGACACCGGGGAGCTGTTTTTT
CASSLDLAGDTGELFF
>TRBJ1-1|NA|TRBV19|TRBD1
TGTGCCAGTAGTCCCAGGACAGGGTTGAACACTGAAGCTTTCTTT
CASSPRTGLNTEAFF
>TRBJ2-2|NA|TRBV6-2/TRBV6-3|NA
TGTGCCAGCAGTTACGGTTGGACCCCGTCCGGGGACACCGGGGAGCTGTTTTTT
CASSYGWTPSGDTGELFF
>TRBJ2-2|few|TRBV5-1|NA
TGCGCCAGCAGCTTGGACGGCACCGGGGAGCTGTTTTTT
CASSLDGTGELFF
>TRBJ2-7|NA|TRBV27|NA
TGTGCCAGCAGTTTTTCCTCTCTAAACTACGAGCAGTACTTC
CASSFSSLNYEQYF
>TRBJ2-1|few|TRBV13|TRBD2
TGTGCCAGCAGCTTAGAGGTTAGCGGGAGGGACAATGAGCAGTTCTTC
CASSLEVSGRDNEQFF
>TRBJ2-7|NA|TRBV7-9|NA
TGTGCCAGCAGCGCTACCCATAATATAACCTCTTACGAGCAGTACTTC
CASSATHNITSYEQYF
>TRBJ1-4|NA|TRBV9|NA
TGTGCCAGCAGCGTGGCCGCAGGTCCTAATGAAAAACTGTTTTTT
CASSVAAGPNEKLFF
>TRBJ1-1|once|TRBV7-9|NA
TGTGCCAGCAGCCTCGGGACACAGAACACTGAAGCTTTCTTT
CASSLGTQNTEAFF
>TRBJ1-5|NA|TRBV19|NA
TGTGCCAGTAGGGGGGGTGGAATTAGCAATCAGCCCCAGCATTTT
CASRGGGISNQPQHF
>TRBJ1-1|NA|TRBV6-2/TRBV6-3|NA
TGTGCCAGCAGTCCGCGCAGGGGTAGCTTGAACACTGAAGCTTTCTTT
CASSPRRGSLNTEAFF
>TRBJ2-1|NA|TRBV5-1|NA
TGCGCCAGCACCCCGTTTGTGAGCTCCTACAATGAGCAGTTCTTC
CASTPFVSSYNEQFF
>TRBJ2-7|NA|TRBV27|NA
TGTGCCAGCAGTTCTAGACAGCCCTCCAGCGAGCAGTACTTC
CASSSRQPSSEQYF
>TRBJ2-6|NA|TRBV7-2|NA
TGTGCCAGCAGTGTCGGTTCCTCTGGGGCCAACGTCCTGACTTTC
CASSVGSSGANVLTF
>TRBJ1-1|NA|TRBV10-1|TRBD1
TGCGCCAGCAGCCCAAATCAGGGGGCGATCACTGAAGCTTTCTTT
CASSPNQGAITEAFF
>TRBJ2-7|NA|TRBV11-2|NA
TGTGCCAGCAGCTTACGGTCCCCCTTCTACGAGCAGTACTTC
CASSLRSPFYEQYF
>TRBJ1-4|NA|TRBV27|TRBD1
TGTGCCAGCAGCCGAAGGACAGGGGGGAGTGAAAAACTGTTTTTT
CASSRRTGGSEKLFF
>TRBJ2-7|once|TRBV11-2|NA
TGTGCCAGCAGCCGGTCGGACACCGGTTCCTACGAGCAGTACTTC
CASSRSDTGSYEQYF
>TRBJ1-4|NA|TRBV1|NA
TGCACCAGCAGCCAAGCCCGAGGGGACAGTAATTCTAATGAAAAACTGTTTTTT
CTSSQARGDSNSNEKLFF
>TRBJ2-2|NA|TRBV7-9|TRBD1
TGTGCCAGCAGGCGAGAGCGGACAGGGAACACCGGGGAGCTGTTTTTT
CASRRERTGNTGELFF
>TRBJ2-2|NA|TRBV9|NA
TGTGCCAGCAGCGTCCCAGGGGTGGACACCGGGGAGCTGTTTTTT
CASSVPGVDTGELFF
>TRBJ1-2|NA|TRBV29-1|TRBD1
TGCAGCGTTGAAGTCGGGACAGGGAACTATGGCTACACCTTC
CSVEVGTGNYGYTF
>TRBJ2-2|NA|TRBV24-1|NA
TGTGCCACCACGGGTGCAGGAGGAACCGGGGAGCTGTTTTTT
CATTGAGGTGELFF
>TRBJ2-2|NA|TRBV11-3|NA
TGTGCCAGCAGCGACAGGAACACCGGGGAGCTGTTTTTT
CASSDRNTGELFF
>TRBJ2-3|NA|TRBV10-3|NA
TGTGCCATCAGTGACCACAAAGATACGCAGTATTTT
CAISDHKDTQYF
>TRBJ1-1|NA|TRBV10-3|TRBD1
TGTGCCATCAGTGAGTCGACAGGGACTGAAGCTTTCTTT
CAISESTGTEAFF
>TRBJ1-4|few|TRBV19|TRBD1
TGTGCCAGTAGGAACAGGGGGCGAGGGATTAATGAAAAACTGTTTTTT
CASRNRGRGINEKLFF
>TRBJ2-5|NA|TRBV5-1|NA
TGCGCCAGCAGCTTGGCTTTATCGGAGACCCAGTACTTC
CASSLALSETQYF
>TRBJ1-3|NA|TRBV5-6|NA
TGTGCCAGCAGCTTGCCTAACAGGGCTTCTGGAAACACCATATATTTT
CASSLPNRASGNTIYF
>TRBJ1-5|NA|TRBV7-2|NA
TGTGCCAGCAGCTTAGAGGAGGGTCAGCCCCAGCATTTT
CASSLEEGQPQHF
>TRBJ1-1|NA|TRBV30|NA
TGTGCCTGGAGTTCGACTCCCGCGAGGACTGAAGCTTTCTTT
CAWSSTPARTEAFF